A single sample is the source of the 27 T cell receptor beta chains below, sequenced in a study of cytomegalovirus exposure and HLA in healthy donors. The PCR ran on 60 Vbeta and 13 Jbeta primers. Here immunoSEQ multiplex PCR was the method, and the copy in TCRdb shows in-frame clones only, minus some. The sample lists around 99,000 clones; around 82% were seen once. Specimen: PBMCs. All receptors come from a man in his forties in good health and CMV-seronegative.

This clone was seen just once. The rearrangement joins TRBV28 to TRBJ2-7, with 9 bases that match TRBD1. The CDR3 is made up of 15 amino acids. V was clipped by 4 bases and J by 3 bases; unmatched bases: 7. Per the germline V gene, CDR1 is MDHEN and CDR2 is SYDVKM. The CDR3 nucleotides are TGTGCCAGCAGTTCCGGGGACAGGGCCATCTACGAGCAGTACTTC. Its translation: CASSSGDRAIYEQYF.

The chain has TRBV5-6 and TRBJ2-5; perhaps TRBD2 as D (6 bases). With the DNA end fitting TRBJ2-7 better, the J assignment may be wrong. CDR3 length: 17 residues. The germline V gene has CDR1 SGHDT and CDR2 YYEEEE. In nucleotides, the CDR3 is TGTGCCAGCACCCCTATGGAGGGCAGGGTTTTATCCTACGAGCAGTACTTC. Translation: CASTPMEGRVLSYEQYF.

This clone was detected only a few times. This sequence joins TRBV7-9 and TRBJ2-1, with 8 bases identical to TRBD2. Germline lookup yields CDR1 SEHNR and CDR2 FQNEAQ (reference sequence). The CDR3 has 12 residues. V was pared by 5 bases and J by 10 bases, with 4 bases of the junction left unmatched. As DNA, the CDR3 is TGTGCCAGCAGCCCAACTAGCGGAGAGCAGTTCTTC. It specifies CASSPTSGEQFF.

This chain connects TRBV6-4 to TRBJ2-3; tentative D call: TRBD2 (6 bases). Germline CDR1 MRHNA, CDR2 SNTAGT. With 4 bases removed from V and 0 bases from J, the gap between germline ends came to 11 bases. The CDR3 length is 15 residues. The CDR3 coding sequence is TGTGCCAGCAGTGCGGCGGGGTTCAGCACAGATACGCAGTATTTT. Translated, it gives CASSAAGFSTDTQYF.

The chain carries TRBV30 and TRBJ1-4; D call uncertain. Germline loops: CDR1 GTSNPN, CDR2 SVGIG (reference sequence). V dropped 1 base and J dropped 7 bases, with 10 bases sitting between them. The CDR3 has 13 residues. The DNA for the CDR3 is TGTGCCTGGAGTGATGGAGCGAGTGAAAAACTGTTTTTT. This encodes CAWSDGASEKLFF.

This clone came up once. This chain joins TRBV5-1 and TRBJ1-4; 7 nucleotides align to TRBD1. Trimming took 0 bases from V and 8 from J; bases not matched to a gene: 7. The CDR3 runs to 15 residues. The germline gives CDR1 SGHRS, CDR2 YFSETQ. CDR3 nucleotide sequence: TGCGCCAGCAGCTTGGAAGGGGGCAGTGGGGAAAAACTGTTTTTT. Amino acids: CASSLEGGSGEKLFF.

The chain recombines TRBV7-6 with TRBJ2-2; TRBD1 matches at 9 bases. Germline CDR1 is SGHVS and CDR2 is FNYEAQ. The CDR3 is 15 amino acids. The J segment lost 4 bases and the V segment lost 4 bases, leaving 4 bases of the junction unmatched. The CDR3 reads CASSSTGGGTGELFF. CDR3 DNA sequence: TGTGCCAGCAGCTCGACAGGGGGGGGCACCGGGGAGCTGTTTTTT.

Worth noting for this clone: The identical CDR3 is also encoded by other nucleotide sequences in the sample. The chain links TRBV5-4 to TRBJ2-3, with 7 bases aligning to TRBD1. Looked up from germline, CDR1 is SGHNT and CDR2 is YYREEE (reference sequence). The CDR3 sequence is 12 residues long. V shed 4 bases and J 4 bases; nucleotides not matched to a gene: 0. The CDR3 bases are TGTGCCAGCAGCAGGGGGCCAGATACGCAGTATTTT. Protein product: CASSRGPDTQYF.

This clone was seen more than once but under ten times. The chain links TRBV6-1 to TRBJ2-1; D might be TRBD1 (6 bases). Germline V lookup: CDR1 MNHNS, CDR2 SASEGT. This CDR3 has 14 residues. V was cut by 7 bases and J by 8 bases, with 18 bases left in between. This CDR3 reads CASKLLPGVDEQFF. Written as DNA, the CDR3 is TGTGCCAGCAAATTGTTACCAGGGGTCGATGAGCAGTTCTTC.

The rearrangement uses TRBV7-9 and TRBJ1-2, with no clear D. V was cut by 5 bases and J by 4 bases, with 8 bases left in between. The CDR3 spans 12 residues. Germline values: CDR1 SEHNR, CDR2 FQNEAQ (reference sequence). CDR3 in DNA: TGTGCCAGCAGCGGCCGAGGCTATGGCTACACCTTC. This codes for CASSGRGYGYTF.

The chain is built from TRBV18 and TRBJ2-7, with TRBD2 as a possible D gene (6 bases). Germline lookup yields CDR1 KGHSH and CDR2 LQKENI. V lost 6 bases and J 2 bases, leaving 14 bases between the germline ends. The CDR3 runs 14 residues. The CDR3 DNA reads TGTGCCAGCTCCCAAGGACGGGGGACCTACGAGCAGTACTTC. Amino acids: CASSQGRGTYEQYF.

As DNA, the CDR3 is TGTGCCAGCAGTAGGACAGGGGGCTACAATGAGCAGTTCTTC. Its protein product is CASSRTGGYNEQFF. This chain uses TRBV6-6 with TRBJ2-1, with 10 positions matching TRBD1. CDR3 size: 14 residues. Germline V gene data show CDR1 as MNHNY and CDR2 as SVGAGI (reference sequence). The V and J ends lost 5 bases and 3 bases, in that order; junction bases with no gene match: 1.

This clone has a handful of counts. The chain employs TRBV7-8 and TRBJ1-5; 12 bases agree with TRBD1. The CDR3 runs 15 residues. Germline assignment: CDR1 SGHVS and CDR2 FQNEAQ. V shed 5 bases and J 5 bases; nucleotides not matched to a gene: 4. CDR3 residues: CASSPGTGGDQPQHF. The CDR3 bases are TGTGCCAGCAGCCCTGGGACAGGGGGCGATCAGCCCCAGCATTTT. Variable domain in full (rest from reference TRBV7-8 and TRBJ1-5): GAGVSQSPRYKVAKRGQDVALRCDPISGHVSLFWYQQALGQGPEFLTYFQNEAQLDKSGLPSDRFFAERPEGSVSTLKIQRTQQEDSAVYLCASSPGTGGDQPQHFGDGTRLSIL.

This clone turned up a few times. The chain is built from TRBV2 and TRBJ1-5; D ambiguous. Germline V gene lookup returns CDR1 SNHLY and CDR2 FYNNEI. The V gene lost 5 bases and the J gene lost 7 bases, with 9 bases spanning the gap. There are 12 residues in the CDR3. The CDR3 is CASSSGEQPQHF. The CDR3 region has the DNA TGTGCCAGCAGTTCCGGGGAACAGCCCCAGCATTTT. The variable domain in full, completed from reference TRBV2 and TRBJ1-5, reads EPEVTQTPSHQVTQMGQEVILRCVPISNHLYFYWYRQILGQKVEFLVSFYNNEISEKSEIFDDQFSVERPDGSNFTLKIRSTKLEDSAMYFCASSSGEQPQHFGDGTRLSIL.

This chain connects TRBV5-1 to TRBJ2-1; the match to TRBD1 covers 8 bases. Unmatched junction bases numbered 5, after V lost 4 bases and J lost 8 bases. Germline V gene sequence: CDR1 SGHRS, CDR2 YFSETQ. The CDR3 is 13 amino acids. The CDR3 reads CASSAGQGYEQFF. The DNA for the CDR3 is TGCGCCAGCAGCGCCGGACAGGGCTATGAGCAGTTCTTC.

This sequence joins TRBV30 and TRBJ2-1, with TRBD2 matching over 7 bases. CDR3 length: 14 amino acids. The germline CDR1 and CDR2 sequences are GTSNPN and SVGIG (reference sequence). V was clipped by 7 bases and J by 5 bases; unmatched bases: 11. The CDR3: CASTQLLADNEQFF. In DNA, the CDR3 is TGTGCCTCCACCCAGTTGCTAGCGGACAATGAGCAGTTCTTC. The full variable domain, with the rest looked up from reference TRBV30 and TRBJ2-1, is SQTIHQWPATLVQPVGSPLSLECTVEGTSNPNLYWYRQAAGRGLQLLFYSVGIGQISSEVPQNLSASRPQDRQFILSSKKLLLSDSGFYLCASTQLLADNEQFFGPGTRLTVL.

This sequence joins TRBV30 and TRBJ2-5; maybe TRBD1 (5 bases). The CDR3 is 12 residues long. V lost 4 bases and J 0 bases, leaving 6 bases between the germline ends. CDR1 is GTSNPN, CDR2 SVGIG, per germline (reference sequence). The CDR3: CAWKGNQETQYF. CDR3 nucleotide sequence: TGTGCCTGGAAGGGGAACCAAGAGACCCAGTACTTC.

This chain joins TRBV25-1 and TRBJ1-6; D unresolved. CDR3 length: 14 amino acids. Germline V gene lookup returns CDR1 MGHDK and CDR2 SYGVNS. V lost 5 bases and J lost 5, with 10 bases in between. The CDR3 region has the DNA TGTGCCAGCAGTAGTCAACTAGATAATTCACCCCTCCACTTT. It encodes CASSSQLDNSPLHF.

The chain carries TRBV28 and TRBJ2-7, with D possibly TRBD1 on 6 matching bases. The V end lost 3 bases, the J end lost 0 bases, and 15 bases lay between the germline ends. Per germline, CDR1 MDHEN and CDR2 SYDVKM. CDR3 size: 16 residues. In nucleotides, the CDR3 is TGTGCCAGCAGTTTTGGTTGGGCCAGGGGCTCCTACGAGCAGTACTTC. It encodes CASSFGWARGSYEQYF.

This clone was found once. J is TRBJ2-2 and V is TRBV29-1, with 11 bases identical to TRBD2. Germline V CDR1 and CDR2: SQVTM, ANQGSEA. The CDR3 contains 18 residues. Unmatched junction bases numbered 14, after V lost 7 bases and J lost 1 base. This chain's CDR3 is CSGLPGLADRWNTGELFF. The CDR3 DNA is TGCAGCGGACTTCCGGGACTAGCGGACAGATGGAACACCGGGGAGCTGTTTTTT.

The chain is built from TRBV30 and TRBJ2-2; TRBD2 aligns across 11 bases. Germline loops: CDR1 GTSNPN, CDR2 SVGIG (reference sequence). This CDR3 is 19 amino acids long. The V segment lost 3 bases and the J segment 4 bases; nucleotides outside the gene matches: 16. The CDR3: CAWRATNLAGGHGTGELFF. CDR3 nucleotides: TGTGCCTGGAGGGCTACGAACCTAGCGGGGGGCCATGGCACCGGGGAGCTGTTTTTT.

The V and J genes are TRBV30 and TRBJ2-7, with TRBD1 matching over 7 bases. V shed 0 bases, J shed 3 bases, and the junction held 8 bases outside the gene matches. The germline CDR1 and CDR2 sequences are GTSNPN and SVGIG (reference sequence). CDR3 length: 15 residues. CDR3 nucleotide sequence: TGTGCCTGGAGTGTACCTGGACAGGTGAACTACGAGCAGTACTTC. It yields the protein CAWSVPGQVNYEQYF.

This clone has only one observation. The chain carries TRBV6-4 and TRBJ1-4; D may be TRBD1 (6 bases). The CDR3 runs 15 residues. Germline V CDR1 and CDR2: MRHNA, SNTAGT. The V end lost 6 bases, the J end lost 0 bases, and 11 bases lay between the germline ends. The CDR3, as DNA: TGTGCCAGCAGGGTCGGACAGTCAACTAATGAAAAACTGTTTTTT. Translating it yields CASRVGQSTNEKLFF.

The chain is built from TRBV6-5 and TRBJ2-7; the match to TRBD1 covers 7 bases. Germline lookup yields CDR1 MNHEY and CDR2 SVGAGI. The CDR3 consists of 13 residues. J was trimmed by 3 bases and V by 6 bases; bases with no gene match: 5. DNA for the CDR3: TGTGCCAGCAGCAAAACAGGGGTCTACGAGCAGTACTTC. Encoded protein: CASSKTGVYEQYF.

The chain carries TRBV6-4 and TRBJ2-2, with a possible D match to TRBD2 (5 bases). Germline V gene lookup returns CDR1 MRHNA and CDR2 SNTAGT. CDR3 length: 16 residues. Trimming removed 0 bases at V and 2 bases at J, with 10 bases between. The CDR3 DNA reads as TGTGCCAGCAGTGACTCGGGTGCGGGCAACACCGGGGAGCTGTTTTTT. Its translation: CASSDSGAGNTGELFF.

The J gene is TRBJ1-5, the V gene TRBV6-1; D possibly corresponds to TRBD1 (5 bases). The CDR3 has 15 amino acids. With 0 bases removed from V and 2 bases from J, the gap between germline ends came to 8 bases. CDR1 is MNHNS and CDR2 is SASEGT in the germline V gene. The CDR3 here is CASSEAGLRNQPQHF. Written as DNA, the CDR3 is TGTGCCAGCAGTGAAGCGGGGCTTCGCAATCAGCCCCAGCATTTT.

The chain combines TRBV14 with TRBJ2-1; possibly TRBD1 for D (5 bases). Trimming took off 9 bases at V and 10 bases at J, with 25 bases between the two ends. CDR3 length: 15 residues. CDR1 and CDR2 from the germline V gene are SGHDN and FVKESK. DNA for the CDR3: TGTGCCAGATTTCCACTCGGACACCGTTGGGAAGAGCAGTTCTTC. Protein sequence: CARFPLGHRWEEQFF.